This entry features one T cell receptor beta chain sequence. What it binds is unknown. This sample is drawn from a study of cytomegalovirus exposure and HLA in healthy donors. Whole-study context: There were nearly 120 million unique TCR beta sequences, drawn from approximately 190 million T cells, in an earlier analysis. Clustering assigned over 70% of the approximately 400 genotyped donors to the Caucasian-associated ancestry cluster. Study-wide results and caveats: As a later analysis revealed, most CMV-associated TCR beta chains appeared HLA-restricted. Reports state that TCR beta sequences accurately predicted most subjects' HLA-A and HLA-B alleles.

The CDR3 extends over 13 amino acids. Germline-derived CDR1 and CDR2 are SGHAT and FQNNGV. V lost 5 bases to trimming and J lost 4 bases, with 11 bases between them. Primers included in the PCR were 60 Vbeta and 13 Jbeta primers. TCRdb keeps only in-frame clones here, not all; method: immunoSEQ multiplex PCR. The sample includes 70,000 to 100,000 clones, approximately 64% of them seen just once. J is TRBJ2-5 and V is TRBV11-2; tentatively, D is TRBD2 (6 bases). Specimen: PBMCs. The source is a woman in her fifties or sixties in good health and CMV-seropositive. CDR3 coding DNA: TGTGCCAGCAGCCCCACGGAGGGAGAGACCCAGTACTTC. It specifies CASSPTEGETQYF. Full variable domain (rest looked up from reference TRBV11-2 and TRBJ2-5): EAGVAQSPRYKIIEKRQSVAFWCNPISGHATLYWYQQILGQGPKLLIQFQNNGVVDDSQLPKDRFSAERLKGVDSTLKIQPAKLEDSAVYLCASSPTEGETQYFGPGTRLLVL.